The sequence of this T cell receptor beta chain was determined in a study of blood T cells in healthy people across ages. J gave up 5 bases and V 1 base, and 6 bases lay outside the gene matches. Germline CDR1 and CDR2: MGHRA and YSYEKL. The CDR3 has 17 residues. Total RNA extraction produced at least 5.5 micrograms (per sample) for the study. The authors ran a second PCR of 7 to 11 cycles using a sample-barcoded 5' primer and a J-beta primer mix. A 12-random-nucleotide template-switch adaptor tagged each cDNA molecule. Every individual sample yielded 2.5 million or more paired-end reads (each containing CDR3). Each CDR3 protein is one row after TCRdb ran MiXCR on the 5' RACE reads. The sample has over a million distinct CDR3 sequences; 59% are singletons. The study, taken as a whole, reports: TCR beta diversity tracked closely with naive T cell percentage.

In regard to this clonotype: The antigen remains undetermined.

Input material: blood. The chain links TRBV4-1 to TRBJ2-3; 13 nucleotides line up with TRBD2. This receptor was identified in a young man in good health. The chain's CDR3 is CASSQVLAGGPVDTQYF. The CDR3 DNA reads as TGCGCCAGCAGCCAAGTACTAGCGGGAGGGCCGGTAGATACGCAGTATTTT.